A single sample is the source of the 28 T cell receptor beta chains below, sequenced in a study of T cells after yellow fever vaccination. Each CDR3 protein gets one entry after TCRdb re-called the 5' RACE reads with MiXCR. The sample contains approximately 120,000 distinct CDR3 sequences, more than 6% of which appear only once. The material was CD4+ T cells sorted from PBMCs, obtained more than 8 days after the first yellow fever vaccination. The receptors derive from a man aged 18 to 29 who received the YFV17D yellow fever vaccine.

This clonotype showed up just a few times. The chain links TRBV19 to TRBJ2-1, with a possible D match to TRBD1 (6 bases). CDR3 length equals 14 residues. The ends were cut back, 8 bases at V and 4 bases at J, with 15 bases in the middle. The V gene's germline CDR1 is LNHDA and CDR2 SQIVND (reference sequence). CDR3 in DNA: TGTGCCAGTGTCCAAGCCAGGGGATACAATGAGCAGTTCTTC. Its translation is CASVQARGYNEQFF.

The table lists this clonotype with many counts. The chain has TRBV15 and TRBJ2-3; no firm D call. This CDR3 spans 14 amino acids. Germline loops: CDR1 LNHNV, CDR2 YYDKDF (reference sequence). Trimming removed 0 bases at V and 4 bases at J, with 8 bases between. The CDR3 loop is CATSRDLFSDTQYF. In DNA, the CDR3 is TGTGCCACCAGCAGAGATCTCTTTTCAGATACGCAGTATTTT.

CDR3 nucleotide sequence: TGCAGTGCTAGAAAACAGGGTTTTGGCACTGAAGCTTTCTTT. The encoded protein is CSARKQGFGTEAFF. V is TRBV20-1 and J is TRBJ1-1; D perhaps matches TRBD1 (6 bases). The CDR3 totals 14 residues. V lost 2 bases, J lost 4 bases, and 14 bases lay in between. CDR1 and CDR2 (germline): DFQATT, SNEGSKA (reference sequence).

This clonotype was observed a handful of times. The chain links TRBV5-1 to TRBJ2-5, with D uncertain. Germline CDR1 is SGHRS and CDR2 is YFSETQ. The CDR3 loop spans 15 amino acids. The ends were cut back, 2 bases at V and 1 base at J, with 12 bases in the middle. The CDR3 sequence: CASSFFGDLQETQYF. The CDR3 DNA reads TGCGCCAGCAGCTTTTTCGGCGATCTCCAAGAGACCCAGTACTTC.

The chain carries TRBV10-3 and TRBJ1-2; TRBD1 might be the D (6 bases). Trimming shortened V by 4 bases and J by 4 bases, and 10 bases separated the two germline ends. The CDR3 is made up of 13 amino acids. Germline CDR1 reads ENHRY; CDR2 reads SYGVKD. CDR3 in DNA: TGTGCCATCAGTGGACAGGTAACCTATGGCTACACCTTC. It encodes CAISGQVTYGYTF.

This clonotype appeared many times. CDR3 protein: CAVSMGGGLDPGGNEQYV. In DNA form, the CDR3 reads TGTGCCGTCTCCATGGGTGGGGGTCTGGACCCTGGGGGAAACGAGCAGTACGTC. The chain uses TRBV11-1 and TRBJ2-7; either TRBD1 or TRBD2 may fit D (5 bases each). The CDR3 has 18 residues. Germline CDR1 and CDR2: SGHAT and FQDESV (reference sequence). Trimming took 11 bases from V and 5 from J, leaving 34 bases between them.

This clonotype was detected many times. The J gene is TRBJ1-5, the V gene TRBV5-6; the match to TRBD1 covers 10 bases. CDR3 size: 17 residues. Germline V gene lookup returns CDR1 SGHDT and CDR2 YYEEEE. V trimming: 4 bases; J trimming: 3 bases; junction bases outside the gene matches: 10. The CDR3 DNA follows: TGTGCCAGCAGCCTGGGACAGGGGACTTACTCCAATCAGCCCCAGCATTTT. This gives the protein CASSLGQGTYSNQPQHF.

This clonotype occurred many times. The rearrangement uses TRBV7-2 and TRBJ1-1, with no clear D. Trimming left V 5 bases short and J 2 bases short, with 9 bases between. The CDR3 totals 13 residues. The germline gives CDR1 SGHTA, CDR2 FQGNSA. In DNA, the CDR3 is TGTGCCAGCAGCGGCCAGGCAAACACTGAAGCTTTCTTT. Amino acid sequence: CASSGQANTEAFF.

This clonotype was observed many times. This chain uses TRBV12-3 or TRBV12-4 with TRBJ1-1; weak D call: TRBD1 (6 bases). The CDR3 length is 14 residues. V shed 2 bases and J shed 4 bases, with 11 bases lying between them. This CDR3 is CASSLQGWSTEAFF. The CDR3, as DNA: TGTGCCAGCAGTTTACAGGGGTGGAGCACTGAAGCTTTCTTT.

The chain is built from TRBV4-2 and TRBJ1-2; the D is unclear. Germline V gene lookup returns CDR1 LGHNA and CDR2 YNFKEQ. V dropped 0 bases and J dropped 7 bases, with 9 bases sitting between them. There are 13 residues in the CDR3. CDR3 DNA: TGTGCCAGCAGCCAAGATAATGCGGGTGGCTACACCTTC. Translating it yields CASSQDNAGGYTF.

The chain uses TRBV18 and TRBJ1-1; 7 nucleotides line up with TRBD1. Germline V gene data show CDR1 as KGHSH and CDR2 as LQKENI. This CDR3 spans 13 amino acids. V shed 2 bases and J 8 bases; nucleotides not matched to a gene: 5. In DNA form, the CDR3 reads TGTGCCAGCTCACCAGATCCGGACAGGGAAGCTTTCTTT. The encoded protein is CASSPDPDREAFF.

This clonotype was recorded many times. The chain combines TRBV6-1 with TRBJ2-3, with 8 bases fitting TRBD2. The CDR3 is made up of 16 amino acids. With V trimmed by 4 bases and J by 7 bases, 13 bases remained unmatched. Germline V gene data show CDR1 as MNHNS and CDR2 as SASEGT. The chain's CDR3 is CASSAPRAGGRNTQYF. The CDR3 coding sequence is TGTGCCAGCAGTGCCCCGAGGGCGGGGGGTAGGAATACGCAGTATTTT.

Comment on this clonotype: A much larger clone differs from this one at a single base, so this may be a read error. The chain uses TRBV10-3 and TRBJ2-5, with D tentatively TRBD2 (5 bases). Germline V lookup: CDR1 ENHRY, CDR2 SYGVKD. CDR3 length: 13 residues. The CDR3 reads CAIRRTGRETLYF. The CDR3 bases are TGTGCCATCAGGCGGACGGGGAGAGAGACCCTGTACTTC.

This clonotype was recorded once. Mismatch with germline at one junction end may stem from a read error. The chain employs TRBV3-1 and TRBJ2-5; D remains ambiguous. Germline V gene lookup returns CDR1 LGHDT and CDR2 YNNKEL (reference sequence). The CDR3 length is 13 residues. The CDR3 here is CASTQRAQWTQYF. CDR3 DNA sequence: TGTGCCAGCACCCAACGGGCCCAATGGACCCAGTACTTC.

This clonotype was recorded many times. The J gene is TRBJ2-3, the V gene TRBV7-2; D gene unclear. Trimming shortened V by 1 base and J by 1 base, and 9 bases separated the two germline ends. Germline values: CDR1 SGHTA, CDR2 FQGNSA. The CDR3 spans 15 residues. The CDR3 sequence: CASSLGDRRTDTQYF. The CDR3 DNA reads TGTGCCAGCAGCTTAGGTGACCGACGCACAGATACGCAGTATTTT.

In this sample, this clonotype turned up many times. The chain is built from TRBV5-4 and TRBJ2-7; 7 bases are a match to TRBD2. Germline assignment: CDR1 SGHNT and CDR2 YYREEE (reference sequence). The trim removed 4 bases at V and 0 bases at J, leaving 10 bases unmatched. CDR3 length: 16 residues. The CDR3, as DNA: TGTGCCAGCAGCCTGGGACTAAACCGCAACTCCTACGAGCAGTACTTC. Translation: CASSLGLNRNSYEQYF.

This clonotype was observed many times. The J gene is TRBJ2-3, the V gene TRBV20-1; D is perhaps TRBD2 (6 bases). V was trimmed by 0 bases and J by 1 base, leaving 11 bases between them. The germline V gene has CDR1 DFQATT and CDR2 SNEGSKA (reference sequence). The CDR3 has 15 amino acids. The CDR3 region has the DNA TGCAGTGCTAGAGATTTTTTAGCGGGCACAGATACGCAGTATTTT. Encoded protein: CSARDFLAGTDTQYF.

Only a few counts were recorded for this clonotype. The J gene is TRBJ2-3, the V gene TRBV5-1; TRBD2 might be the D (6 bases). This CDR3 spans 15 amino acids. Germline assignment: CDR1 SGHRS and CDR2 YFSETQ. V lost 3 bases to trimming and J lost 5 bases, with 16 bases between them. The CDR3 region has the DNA TGCGCCAGCAGCTGGAGCTCGGGGGTCGGAGATACGCAGTATTTT. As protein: CASSWSSGVGDTQYF.

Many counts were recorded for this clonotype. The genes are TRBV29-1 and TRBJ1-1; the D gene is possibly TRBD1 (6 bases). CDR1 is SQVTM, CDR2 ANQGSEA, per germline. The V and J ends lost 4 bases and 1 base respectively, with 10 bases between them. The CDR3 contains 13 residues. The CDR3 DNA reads TGCAGCGTTGGACCGGGACAGAACACTGAAGCTTTCTTT. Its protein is CSVGPGQNTEAFF.

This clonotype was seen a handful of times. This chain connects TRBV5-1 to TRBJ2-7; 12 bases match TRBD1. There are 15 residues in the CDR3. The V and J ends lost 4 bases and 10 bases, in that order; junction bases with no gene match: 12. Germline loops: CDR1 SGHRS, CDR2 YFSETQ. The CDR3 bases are TGCGCCAGCAGCCCGGGGCCCGGGACAGGGGGCGACCAGTACTTC. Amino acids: CASSPGPGTGGDQYF. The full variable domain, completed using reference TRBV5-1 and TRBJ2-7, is KAGVTQTPRYLIKTRGQQVTLSCSPISGHRSVSWYQQTPGQGLQFLFEYFSETQRNKGNFPGRFSGRQFSNSRSEMNVSTLELGDSALYLCASSPGPGTGGDQYFGPGTRLTVT.

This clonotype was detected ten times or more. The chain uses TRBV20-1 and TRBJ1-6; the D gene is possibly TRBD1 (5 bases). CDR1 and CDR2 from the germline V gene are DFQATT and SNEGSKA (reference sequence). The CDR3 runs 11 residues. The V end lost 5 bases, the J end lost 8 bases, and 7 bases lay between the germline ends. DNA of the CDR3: TGCAGTGCTGGCAGGGATTCACCCCTCCACTTT. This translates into CSAGRDSPLHF.

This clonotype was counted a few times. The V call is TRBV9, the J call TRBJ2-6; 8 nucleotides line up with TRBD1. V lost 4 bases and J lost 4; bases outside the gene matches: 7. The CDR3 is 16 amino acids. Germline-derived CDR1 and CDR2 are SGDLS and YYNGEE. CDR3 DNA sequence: TGTGCCAGCAGCATACGGACAGGGAGGGGGGCCAACGTCCTGACTTTC. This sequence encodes CASSIRTGRGANVLTF. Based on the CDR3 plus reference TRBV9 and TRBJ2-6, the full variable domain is DSGVTQTPKHLITATGQRVTLRCSPRSGDLSVYWYQQSLDQGLQFLIQYYNGEERAKGNILERFSAQQFPDLHSELNLSSLELGDSALYFCASSIRTGRGANVLTFGAGSRLTVL.

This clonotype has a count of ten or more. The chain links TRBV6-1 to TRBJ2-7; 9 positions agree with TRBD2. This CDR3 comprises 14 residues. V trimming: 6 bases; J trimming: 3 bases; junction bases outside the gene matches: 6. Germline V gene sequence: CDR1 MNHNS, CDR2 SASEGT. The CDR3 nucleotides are TGTGCCAGCAGCGCCGGGACTAGCTTCTACGAGCAGTACGTC. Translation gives CASSAGTSFYEQYV.

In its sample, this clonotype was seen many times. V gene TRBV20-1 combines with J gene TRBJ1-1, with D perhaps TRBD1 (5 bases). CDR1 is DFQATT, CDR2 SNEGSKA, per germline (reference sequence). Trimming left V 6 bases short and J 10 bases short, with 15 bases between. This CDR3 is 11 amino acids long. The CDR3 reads CSAAGGVGAFF. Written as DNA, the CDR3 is TGCAGTGCGGCGGGGGGGGTCGGAGCTTTCTTT.

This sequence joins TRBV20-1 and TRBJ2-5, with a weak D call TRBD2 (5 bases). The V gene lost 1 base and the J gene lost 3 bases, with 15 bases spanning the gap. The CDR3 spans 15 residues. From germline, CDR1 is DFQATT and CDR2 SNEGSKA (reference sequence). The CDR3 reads CSARAAGVGKETQYF. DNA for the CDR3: TGCAGTGCTAGAGCCGCAGGAGTCGGGAAAGAGACCCAGTACTTC.

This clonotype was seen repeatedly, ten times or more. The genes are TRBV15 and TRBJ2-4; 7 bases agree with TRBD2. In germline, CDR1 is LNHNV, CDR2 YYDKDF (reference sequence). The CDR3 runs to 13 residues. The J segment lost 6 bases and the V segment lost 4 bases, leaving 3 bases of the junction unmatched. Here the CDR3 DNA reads TGTGCCACCAGCATTGGGGGGGGAAACATTCAGTACTTC. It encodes CATSIGGGNIQYF.

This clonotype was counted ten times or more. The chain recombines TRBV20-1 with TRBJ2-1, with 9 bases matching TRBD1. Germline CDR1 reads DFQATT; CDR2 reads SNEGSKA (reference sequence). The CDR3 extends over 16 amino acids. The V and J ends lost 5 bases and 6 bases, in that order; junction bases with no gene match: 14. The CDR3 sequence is CSAHGPGTGTGNEQFF. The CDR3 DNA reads TGCAGTGCTCACGGCCCCGGGACAGGGACTGGCAATGAGCAGTTCTTC.

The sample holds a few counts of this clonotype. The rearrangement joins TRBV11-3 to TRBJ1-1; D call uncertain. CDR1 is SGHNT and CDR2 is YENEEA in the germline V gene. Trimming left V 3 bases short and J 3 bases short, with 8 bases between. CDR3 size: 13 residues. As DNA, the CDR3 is TGTGCCAGCAGCTTCGGGGTCTACACTGAAGCTTTCTTT. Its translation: CASSFGVYTEAFF.